The entry that follows covers one T cell receptor beta chain sequence. Its antigen is still unknown. The sample belongs to a study of T cells after yellow fever vaccination. Background on the study: Fractions of limited cellularity were prepared by means of SMART-Seq v4 Ultra Low Input. General observations from the study: The CD4 and CD8 compartments had a small share of their clonotypes in common.

The CDR3 length is 14 residues. Germline V gene lookup returns CDR1 SGHDT and CDR2 YYEEEE. Trimming took 2 bases from V and 3 from J, leaving 12 bases between them. TCRdb fed the 5' RACE reads into MiXCR, producing one record per CDR3 protein. Of 250,000 to 300,000 distinct CDR3 sequences listed, approximately 13% are singletons. The starting material was CD4+ T cells sorted from PBMCs, obtained 45 days after the yellow fever booster vaccination. This receptor was taken from a man aged 25 to 40 who received the YFV17D yellow fever vaccine. The chain joins TRBV5-6 to TRBJ2-7, with D uncertain. CDR3 protein: CASSLVDGYYEQYF. CDR3 DNA: TGTGCCAGCAGCTTAGTGGACGGTTACTACGAGCAGTACTTC.